This entry describes one T cell receptor beta chain. As yet, its antigen is unknown. This specimen belongs to a study of cytomegalovirus exposure and HLA in healthy donors. Study-level results: In a later analysis, V- and J-gene trimming of beta chains associated with a DCLRE1C missense variant, replicated independently. After further analysis at a later stage, 17,000 or so TCR beta sequences were associated with HLA alleles at 0.05 false discovery rate.

CDR3 length: 14 residues. V lost 3 bases and J lost 9, with 15 bases in between. Germline V gives CDR1 MNHEY, CDR2 SMNVEV (reference sequence). The PCR ran on 60 Vbeta and 13 Jbeta primers. Profiled with immunoSEQ multiplex PCR; TCRdb holds only in-frame clones, not every one. The data hold fewer than 250,000 clones, with roughly 77% observed a single time. The sequence derives from a woman in her 30s in good health and CMV-seropositive. The chain couples TRBV27 to TRBJ2-1; D unresolved. Sequencing was performed on PBMCs. This CDR3 is CASSFLEVRSEQFF. The DNA of the CDR3 is TGTGCCAGCAGTTTCCTTGAGGTCCGTTCTGAGCAGTTCTTC.